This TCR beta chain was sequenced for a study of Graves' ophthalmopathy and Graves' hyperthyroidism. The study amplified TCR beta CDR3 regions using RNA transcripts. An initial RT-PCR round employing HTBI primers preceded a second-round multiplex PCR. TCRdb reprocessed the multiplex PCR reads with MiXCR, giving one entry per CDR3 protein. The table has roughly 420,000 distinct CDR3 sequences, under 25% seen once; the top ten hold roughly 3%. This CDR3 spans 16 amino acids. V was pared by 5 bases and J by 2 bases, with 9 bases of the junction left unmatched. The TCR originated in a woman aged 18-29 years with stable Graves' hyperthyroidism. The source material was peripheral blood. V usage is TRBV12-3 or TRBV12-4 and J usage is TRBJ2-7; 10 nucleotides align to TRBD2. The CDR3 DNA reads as TGTGCCAGCAGTGAAGCGCGGACTAGCGGAACCTACGAGCAGTACTTC. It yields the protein CASSEARTSGTYEQYF.